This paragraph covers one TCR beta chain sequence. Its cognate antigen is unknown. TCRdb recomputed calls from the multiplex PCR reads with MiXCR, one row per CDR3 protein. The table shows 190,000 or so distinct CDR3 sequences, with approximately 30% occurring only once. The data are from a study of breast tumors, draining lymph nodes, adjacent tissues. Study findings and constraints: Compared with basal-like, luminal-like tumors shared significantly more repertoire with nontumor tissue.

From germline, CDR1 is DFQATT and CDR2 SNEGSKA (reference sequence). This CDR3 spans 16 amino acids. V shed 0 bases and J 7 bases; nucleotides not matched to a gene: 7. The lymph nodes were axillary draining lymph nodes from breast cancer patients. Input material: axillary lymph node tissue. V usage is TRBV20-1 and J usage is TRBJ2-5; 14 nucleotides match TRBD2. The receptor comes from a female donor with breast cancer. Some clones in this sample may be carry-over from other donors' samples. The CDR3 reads CSAREMGLAGDGTQYF. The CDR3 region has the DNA TGCAGTGCTAGAGAAATGGGACTAGCGGGGGATGGGACCCAGTACTTC.